This is a list of T cell receptor beta chains from one sample in a study of blood T cells in healthy people across ages. MiXCR, applied by TCRdb to the 5' RACE reads, yields one record per CDR3 protein. The sample shows about 970,000 distinct CDR3 sequences, approximately 50% of them seen only once. The sequencing input was blood. All receptors come from a woman aged 55-75 years in good health. The CDR3 runs from the conserved cysteine through the conserved F or W. The order of the fields is V gene, D gene, J gene, clone size, CDR3 DNA, CDR3 protein. A D gene is named only where the DNA matches it firmly. Size tells how often a clone was seen (once, few, many) or the class of an expanded clone, and some rows leave it out.

V: TRBV20-1
D: -
J: TRBJ2-3
size: few
DNA: TGCAGTGCTAGAGATCCCGCCGGGTTCACAGATACGCAGTATTTT
CDR3: CSARDPAGFTDTQYF

V: TRBV20-1
D: TRBD2
J: TRBJ2-1
size: -
DNA: TGCAGTGCTTCGACTAGCGGGTACTCCTACAATGAGCAGTTCTTC
CDR3: CSASTSGYSYNEQFF

V: TRBV3-1
D: -
J: TRBJ2-1
size: -
DNA: TGTGCCAGCAGCCAAGCCCTCGACGTCCCTGAGCAGTTCTTC
CDR3: CASSQALDVPEQFF

V: TRBV4-1
D: -
J: TRBJ2-7
size: -
DNA: TGCGCCAGCAGCCAAGCGCTAGCGATTCCCTACGAGCAGTACTTC
CDR3: CASSQALAIPYEQYF

V: TRBV28
D: -
J: TRBJ1-2
size: -
DNA: TGTGCCAGCAGTTTTCAGGGGCGTAACTATGGCTACACCTTC
CDR3: CASSFQGRNYGYTF

V: TRBV28
D: -
J: TRBJ2-1
size: few
DNA: TGTGCCAGCAGTGCTTACCAAAATGAGCAGTTCTTC
CDR3: CASSAYQNEQFF

V: TRBV10-3
D: -
J: TRBJ2-1
size: -
DNA: TGTGCCATCAGGCAGGGTAACAATGAGCAGTTCTTC
CDR3: CAIRQGNNEQFF

V: TRBV5-6
D: -
J: TRBJ2-2
size: few
DNA: TGTGCCAGCAGCCCTACTCTGACAGAAGCCAAAACCGGGGAGCTGTTTTTT
CDR3: CASSPTLTEAKTGELFF

V: TRBV27
D: -
J: TRBJ2-7
size: -
DNA: TGTGCCAGCAGTTCCTCCCAGGGCCCGAAAACCTACGAGCAGTACTTC
CDR3: CASSSSQGPKTYEQYF

V: TRBV10-3
D: TRBD1
J: TRBJ2-7
size: few
DNA: TGTGCCATTACCCGAGGGACAGGGGGTTCGTACGAGCAGTACTTC
CDR3: CAITRGTGGSYEQYF

V: TRBV4-3
D: TRBD1
J: TRBJ2-6
size: -
DNA: TGCGCCAGCAGTTACGACAGGGTGGGGACCGGGGCCAACGTCCTGACTTTC
CDR3: CASSYDRVGTGANVLTF

V: TRBV5-4
D: TRBD1
J: TRBJ2-5
size: -
DNA: TGTGCCAGCAGCCCCGGGACAGGGGACTATGAGACCCAGTACTTC
CDR3: CASSPGTGDYETQYF

V: TRBV21-1
D: -
J: TRBJ2-3
size: -
DNA: TGTGCCAGCCCCTTCGGGAGAGGGGGCACAGATACGCGGTATTTT
CDR3: CASPFGRGGTDTRYF

V: TRBV20-1
D: TRBD2
J: TRBJ2-3
size: once
DNA: TGCAGTGCTAGAGATCGGGGGGGACCAGGTCCAGATACGCAGTATTTT
CDR3: CSARDRGGPGPDTQYF

V: TRBV4-2
D: -
J: TRBJ1-4
size: many
DNA: TGTGCCAGCAGCCCCGCTGCGGGATTAAATGAAAAACTGTTTTTT
CDR3: CASSPAAGLNEKLFF

V: TRBV28
D: -
J: TRBJ2-5
size: -
DNA: TGTGCCAGCAGTTTGGTTGAATCGGAGACCCAGTACTTC
CDR3: CASSLVESETQYF

V: TRBV20-1
D: TRBD1
J: TRBJ1-2
size: -
DNA: TGCAGTGCCTGGACAGGGGGCAACTATGGCTACACCTTC
CDR3: CSAWTGGNYGYTF

V: TRBV28
D: -
J: TRBJ2-1
size: -
DNA: TGTGCCAGCAGTTTGCTCTATACTGAGCAGTTCTTC
CDR3: CASSLLYTEQFF

V: TRBV27
D: TRBD2
J: TRBJ2-7
size: -
DNA: TGTGCCAGCAGTGTTGGGACTAGTCGCGACGAGCAGTACTTC
CDR3: CASSVGTSRDEQYF

V: TRBV5-1
D: TRBD1
J: TRBJ2-4
size: -
DNA: TGCGCCAGCAGCCCCAGAGGGGGCGGCGCTCAGTACTTC
CDR3: CASSPRGGGAQYF

V: TRBV10-3
D: -
J: TRBJ2-7
size: few
DNA: TGTGCCATCAGTGTCGAGTACGAGCAGTACTTC
CDR3: CAISVEYEQYF

V: TRBV10-3
D: -
J: TRBJ2-7
size: -
DNA: TGTGCCATCAGTGAGTTAGCAGCCTTAGAGCAGTACTTC
CDR3: CAISELAALEQYF

V: TRBV4-2
D: TRBD2
J: TRBJ2-5
size: -
DNA: TGTGCCAGCAGCCAGGACGGGACTAGCGGGAGCTCGTACCAAGAGACCCAGTACTTC
CDR3: CASSQDGTSGSSYQETQYF

V: TRBV28
D: -
J: TRBJ2-1
size: few
DNA: TGTGCCAGCACTTTGTTTCGGGGCCAAGGGGAGCAGTTCTTC
CDR3: CASTLFRGQGEQFF

V: TRBV20-1
D: TRBD1
J: TRBJ1-5
size: -
DNA: TGCAGTGCTAGACACGGGACAGGGGTTGGTCAGCCCCAGCATTTT
CDR3: CSARHGTGVGQPQHF

V: TRBV20-1
D: -
J: TRBJ2-1
size: -
DNA: TGCAGTGCTAGAGAAACGGGGGCGAATGAGCAGTTCTTC
CDR3: CSARETGANEQFF

V: TRBV15
D: -
J: TRBJ2-7
size: -
DNA: TGTGCCACCAGCAGAGAGATAGGTAGCTCCTACGAGCAGTACTTC
CDR3: CATSREIGSSYEQYF

V: TRBV4-2
D: TRBD2
J: TRBJ2-3
size: -
DNA: TGTGCCAGCAGCCGACGACTAGCGGGAGTGTCAGATACGCAGTATTTT
CDR3: CASSRRLAGVSDTQYF

V: TRBV12-3/TRBV12-4
D: TRBD2
J: TRBJ2-7
size: few
DNA: TGTGCCAGCAGTCCCGGGACTATTTCCTCCAACGAGCAGTACTTC
CDR3: CASSPGTISSNEQYF

V: TRBV6-6
D: -
J: TRBJ1-5
size: -
DNA: TGTGCCAGCACCGGTTCGGGTGTGCGGCCCCAGCATTTT
CDR3: CASTGSGVRPQHF

V: TRBV20-1
D: TRBD1
J: TRBJ2-3
size: -
DNA: TGCAGTGCTCATACAGGGGGAAGCACAGATACGCAGTATTTT
CDR3: CSAHTGGSTDTQYF

V: TRBV18
D: -
J: TRBJ1-1
size: -
DNA: TGTGCCAGCTCACCCGCCTCAGGGGAGGGAACTGAAGCTTTCTTT
CDR3: CASSPASGEGTEAFF

V: TRBV4-3
D: -
J: TRBJ1-2
size: few
DNA: TGCGCCAGCAGCCCCTCCACAGGGATTGAAGGCTACACCTTC
CDR3: CASSPSTGIEGYTF

V: TRBV12-3/TRBV12-4
D: TRBD1
J: TRBJ2-7
size: few
DNA: TGTGCCAGCAACCCTGGGGCAGGGGGCGAGCAGTACTTC
CDR3: CASNPGAGGEQYF

V: TRBV20-1
D: -
J: TRBJ2-5
size: -
DNA: TGCAGTGGAACAGGGACTTGGGATGAGCAGTACTTC
CDR3: CSGTGTWDEQYF